Listed below are T cell receptor beta chains from one sample, sequenced in a study of regulatory T cells in long-lasting Graves disease. TCRdb reprocessed the multiplex PCR reads via MiXCR and lists one record per CDR3 protein. The sample lists under 700,000 distinct CDR3 sequences, approximately 16% occurring once. These data also formed part of another study, on T cells in Graves' hyperthyroidism and ophthalmopathy.

The sequencing here drew on peripheral blood mononuclear cells (PBMCs), taken at new diagnosis, from a patient treated with antithyroid drugs. These receptors all stem from a woman aged 35-65 years with Graves disease. Each CDR3 is given with its conserved first and last residue. A D gene is named only where the DNA matches it firmly. Clone size appears in some rows only: once, few, many, or a class for an expanded clone.

NA,many,TRBJ1-1,TRBV27,TGTGCCAGCTCTAGGGTCGTTGGTGAAGCTTTCTTT,CASSRVVGEAFF
TRBD2,many,TRBJ2-1,TRBV10-3,TGTGCCATCAGTGGGCCGGACACCGGGACTAGCGTCTACAATGAGCAGTTCTTC,CAISGPDTGTSVYNEQFF
NA,many,TRBJ2-1,TRBV7-2,TGTGCCAGCAGCTTAACGGGGTACAATGAGCAGTTCTTC,CASSLTGYNEQFF
NA,NA,TRBJ2-7,TRBV19,TGTGCCAGCCAGCCGAGGGGCCGCTACGAGCAGTACTTC,CASQPRGRYEQYF
NA,many,TRBJ1-1,TRBV6-5,TGTGCCAGCAGTTACGGGCAGGGCTTTGAAGCTTTCTTT,CASSYGQGFEAFF
TRBD1,many,TRBJ1-5,TRBV2,TGTGCCAGCAGTTCCGGGGGGGACAGAATTCAGCCCCAGCATTTT,CASSSGGDRIQPQHF
NA,many,TRBJ1-5,TRBV2,TGTGCCAGCAGTTCAGGGGCCCGGGACGGCGGTCAGCCCCAGCATTTT,CASSSGARDGGQPQHF
TRBD1,few,TRBJ1-3,TRBV7-9,TGTGCCAGCAGCTCCACGGACAGGGAGGACACCATATATTTT,CASSSTDREDTIYF
TRBD1,NA,TRBJ1-1,TRBV18,TGTGCCAGCTCGCTGGACAGGGGGTCTACTGAAGCTTTCTTT,CASSLDRGSTEAFF
NA,many,TRBJ1-1,TRBV10-3,TGTGCCATCAGAGGTACGAACACTGAAGCTTTCTTT,CAIRGTNTEAFF
NA,many,TRBJ2-5,TRBV7-3,TGTGCCAGCAGCAAGGGCCTGACCGAGGCGGAGACCCAGTACTTC,CASSKGLTEAETQYF
TRBD2,NA,TRBJ2-5,TRBV4-1,TGCGCCAGCAGCCACCCAGCTGGGGCTAGCGGGGAGACCCAGTACTTC,CASSHPAGASGETQYF
TRBD1,many,TRBJ2-7,TRBV2,TGTGCCACCACTCCCCGGGACAGGGACGAGCAGTACTTC,CATTPRDRDEQYF
TRBD1,few,TRBJ1-2,TRBV20-1,TGCAGTGCCCCACCCAGGGGGCATGGCTACACCTTC,CSAPPRGHGYTF
NA,NA,TRBJ1-2,TRBV6-4,TGTGCCAGCAGTGGGGACACCTCGGATTTTAACTATGGCTACACCTTC,CASSGDTSDFNYGYTF
TRBD1,NA,TRBJ1-2,TRBV28,TGTGCCAGCAGGGAGACAGGGAGTTATGGCTACACCTTC,CASRETGSYGYTF
TRBD1,NA,TRBJ2-2,TRBV20-1,TGCAGTGCTACGGACAGGGGGACCGGGGAGCTATTTTTT,CSATDRGTGELFF
NA,NA,TRBJ1-1,TRBV4-1,TGCGCCAGCAGCCAACAACCATTCGACGGACCGAACACTGAAGCTTTCTTT,CASSQQPFDGPNTEAFF
NA,NA,TRBJ2-7,TRBV10-1,TGCGCCAGCAGTGTCGGAATCTCCTACGAGCAGTACTTC,CASSVGISYEQYF
NA,few,TRBJ1-6,TRBV20-1,TGCAGTGCTCCGGACCAAGCCCGGTTGGTAAATTCACCCCTCCACTTT,CSAPDQARLVNSPLHF
NA,NA,TRBJ1-1,TRBV12-3/TRBV12-4,TGTGCCAGCAGTCCTGGGACGATGGGGGCTTTCTTT,CASSPGTMGAFF
NA,many,TRBJ2-2,TRBV11-2,TGTGCCAGCAGCCCCAGTGTAGGGTTCGGCACCGGGGAGCTGTTTTTT,CASSPSVGFGTGELFF
NA,many,TRBJ2-1,TRBV27,TGTGCCAGCAGTTACGGGGTGGGGGCCTGGAATGAGCAGTTCTTC,CASSYGVGAWNEQFF
NA,NA,TRBJ1-4,TRBV5-1,TGCGCCAGCAGCGCTGATGGGGGTTCGGGCGAAAAACTGTTTTTT,CASSADGGSGEKLFF
NA,many,TRBJ2-3,TRBV7-9,TGTGCCAGCAGGGACCAACTCAGGGGGGGACGCACAGATACGCAGTATTTT,CASRDQLRGGRTDTQYF
TRBD2,NA,TRBJ2-3,TRBV7-9,TGTGCCAGCAGCTTACTAGCGGGGGGGGCCACAGATACGCAGTATTTT,CASSLLAGGATDTQYF
NA,NA,TRBJ1-4,TRBV5-6,TGTGCCAGCAGCTGGCAGGGAAGTGAAAAACTGTTTTTT,CASSWQGSEKLFF
NA,NA,TRBJ1-6,TRBV11-2,TGCGCCAGCGCCGGGACCGCGGATTCACCCCTCCACTTT,CASAGTADSPLHF
NA,NA,TRBJ2-7,TRBV13,TGTGCCAGCAGCTTAGACCGGGACTGGGGCTTC,CASSLDRDWGF
NA,few,TRBJ2-1,TRBV4-1,TGCGCCAGCAGCCAATGGGGGAACTCCTACAATGAGCAGTTCTTC,CASSQWGNSYNEQFF
NA,many,TRBJ2-5,TRBV4-1,TGCGCCAGCAGCCCCGTAGGAGAGACCCAGTACTTC,CASSPVGETQYF
TRBD1,many,TRBJ2-5,TRBV12-3/TRBV12-4,TGTGCCAGCAGTTTCGGACAGGGCATCGGGACCCAGTACTTC,CASSFGQGIGTQYF
NA,many,TRBJ2-2,TRBV18,TGTGCCAGCTCCCCGTCCAGTGGCCGCCCTAACGCCGGGGAGCTGTTTTTT,CASSPSSGRPNAGELFF
NA,many,TRBJ1-6,TRBV2,TGTGCCAGCAGTTCGACACAGAATAGTGGATCCCTCCACTTT,CASSSTQNSGSLHF
TRBD2,few,TRBJ2-3,TRBV20-1,TGCAGTGCTCTACTAGCGGGGATTCCAGATACGCAGTATTTT,CSALLAGIPDTQYF
NA,many,TRBJ2-4,TRBV28,TGTGCCAGCAGTCCCAGGGGTAACATTCAGTACTTC,CASSPRGNIQYF
NA,many,TRBJ1-1,TRBV3-1,TGTGCCAGCAGCCATGGGGGGGGCACTGAAGCTTTCTTT,CASSHGGGTEAFF
NA,many,TRBJ2-2,TRBV5-5,TGTGCCAGCAGCCGACTTACAGGGCCCGGGGAGCTGTTTTTT,CASSRLTGPGELFF
NA,NA,TRBJ2-3,TRBV7-2,TGTGCCAGCAGCTTAGCCGGGACTCAAAGCACAGATACGCAGTATTTT,CASSLAGTQSTDTQYF
TRBD1,many,TRBJ2-3,TRBV28,TGTGCCAGCAGGGGGACAGCCTATCTTTCTAGCACAGATACGCAGTATTTT,CASRGTAYLSSTDTQYF
TRBD2,NA,TRBJ2-7,TRBV4-1,TGCGCCAGCAGCCAAGACCCCCGGGGGGGCGCGCAGTACTTC,CASSQDPRGGAQYF
NA,many,TRBJ1-2,TRBV12-3/TRBV12-4,TGTGCCAGCGGGCCCGTCGGAAACTATGGCTACACCTTC,CASGPVGNYGYTF
TRBD1,many,TRBJ2-7,TRBV3-1,TGTGCCAGCAGCCAAGTGGGGACAGCTTCCTACGAGCAGTACTTC,CASSQVGTASYEQYF